The sequence of this T cell receptor beta chain was determined in a study of blood T cell repertoires in COVID-19. Study-level background: Italy, Spain and the United States were the sources of the convalescent and acute COVID-19 samples. Sample material is recorded as cDNA or gDNA derived from T cells, B-cell-depleted T cells, or PBMCs.

The CDR3 runs to 19 residues. Germline CDR1 and CDR2: MNHEY and SVGEGT. Trimming at V came to 0 bases and at J to 0 bases, leaving 8 bases not matched to a gene. Residents of 24 US areas, aged roughly 18 to 89 years, made up the participants. Authors' processing steps: It was from reference gene primer amplification that nucleated cell counts were estimated. TCRdb's copy holds only in-frame clones and misses some; the assay was immunoSEQ multiplex PCR. V and J calls and clone size come straight from that table; D and trimming were deduced from the DNA. The data show some 460,000 clones, around 90% seen once.

The sample consisted of PBMCs or T cells enriched from blood (not recorded which). This clonotype was sampled from a woman aged 18-35 years with acute COVID-19. V usage is TRBV6-2 or TRBV6-3 and J usage is TRBJ2-7; TRBD2 matches at 13 bases. The CDR3 bases are TGTGCCAGCAGTTACTCGCCCGGGACTAGCGGGACCAGCTCCTACGAGCAGTACTTC. Its protein product is CASSYSPGTSGTSSYEQYF.